These 28 T cell receptor beta chains originate from one sample sequenced in a study of T-cell reconstitution after alpha-beta-depleted transplantation in children. For TCRbeta, the library was prepared with unique molecular identifiers. MiXCR, run by TCRdb on the PCR reads, gives a single entry per CDR3 protein. The sample records a few hundred thousand distinct CDR3 sequences, around 10% being singletons. The specimen comprised PBMCs from the stem cell graft donor, sampled from the stem cell graft. These receptors originate from a human donor who donated a stem cell graft to a child with acute lymphoblastic leukemia.

This chain connects TRBV10-3 to TRBJ2-3, with unresolved D. Germline values: CDR1 ENHRY, CDR2 SYGVKD. The CDR3 runs 14 residues. Between the trimmed V and J ends, which lost 3 bases and 4 bases, there was a span of 11 bases. The DNA for the CDR3 is TGTGCCATCAGTGATTTAGGGAATTCAGATACGCAGTATTTT. Encoded protein: CAISDLGNSDTQYF.

The sample holds many counts of this clonotype. The V gene is TRBV24-1, the J gene TRBJ1-1; D is undetermined. The CDR3 sequence is 13 residues long. Deletions cut 4 bases from V and 2 bases from J, with 7 bases between. Germline assignment: CDR1 KGHDR and CDR2 SFDVKD. CDR3 sequence: CATSDLGNTEAFF. The CDR3 DNA is TGTGCCACCAGTGACCTCGGTAACACTGAAGCTTTCTTT.

The chain links TRBV3-1 to TRBJ2-5; 12 nucleotides align to TRBD2. CDR1 is LGHDT and CDR2 is YNNKEL in the germline V gene (reference sequence). J gave up 7 bases and V 11 bases, and 14 bases lay outside the gene matches. This CDR3 is built from 15 residues. The CDR3 sequence: CASCQTSGRLVTQYF. The CDR3 DNA reads TGTGCCTCCTGCCAAACTAGCGGGAGGTTGGTGACCCAGTACTTC.

This clonotype has only a few counts. The V call is TRBV28, the J call TRBJ2-3, with a tentative D call TRBD2 (5 bases). Germline CDR1 reads MDHEN; CDR2 reads SYDVKM. V was clipped by 11 bases and J by 1 base, with 7 bases between them. This CDR3 region has 11 residues. The CDR3 nucleotides are TGTGCCGTCGGGGGCACAGATACGCAGTATTTT. Residues: CAVGGTDTQYF.

This clonotype has just a few counts. The V and J genes are TRBV4-2 and TRBJ1-2; weak D call: TRBD1 (6 bases). The ends were cut back, 4 bases at V and 6 bases at J, with 21 bases in the middle. This CDR3 spans 16 amino acids. In germline, CDR1 is LGHNA, CDR2 YNFKEQ. The CDR3 is CASSRTVGGAGHGYTF. In nucleotides, the CDR3 is TGTGCCAGCAGCCGGACCGTCGGGGGCGCGGGTCATGGCTACACCTTC.

The CDR3 DNA reads as TGTGCCAGCAGCCCCGGGCTTCGGTGCGGGGAGCTGTTTTTT. Translated: CASSPGLRCGELFF. This chain connects TRBV28 to TRBJ2-2; the D is unclear. Germline lookup yields CDR1 MDHEN and CDR2 SYDVKM. The CDR3 loop spans 14 amino acids. V lost 6 bases and J lost 7, with 15 bases in between.

This clonotype was observed many times. The chain couples TRBV20-1 to TRBJ1-1; D is unclear. V shed 3 bases and J shed 1 base, with 6 bases lying between them. Looked up from germline, CDR1 is DFQATT and CDR2 is SNEGSKA (reference sequence). The CDR3 has 12 residues. The DNA for the CDR3 is TGCAGTGCTAGGGGTGGGAACACTGAAGCTTTCTTT. It is translated as CSARGGNTEAFF.

The table lists this clonotype with many counts. The V gene is TRBV5-1, the J gene TRBJ2-1; 12 bases align to TRBD2. Per germline, CDR1 SGHRS and CDR2 YFSETQ. V lost 4 bases, J lost 5 bases, and 4 bases stayed unmatched. There are 15 residues in the CDR3. The chain's CDR3 is CASSAWTSGNNEQFF. In DNA, the CDR3 is TGCGCCAGCAGCGCCTGGACTAGCGGGAACAATGAGCAGTTCTTC.

J is TRBJ2-3 and V is TRBV12-3 or TRBV12-4, with 9 bases aligning to TRBD2. The ends lost 2 bases at V and 8 bases at J; junction bases unmatched: 11. This CDR3 region has 16 residues. This chain's CDR3 is CASSLPRAGGLGTQYF. The DNA for the CDR3 is TGTGCCAGCAGTTTACCCCGGGCGGGAGGGCTTGGTACGCAGTATTTT.

A few counts support this clonotype. The DNA for the CDR3 is TGTGCCAGCAGCTGGGCTAGAGGGGCCAACGTCCTGACTTTC. Translation: CASSWARGANVLTF. This chain joins TRBV5-5 and TRBJ2-6, with D unclear. Trimming took 3 bases from V and 4 from J, leaving 8 bases between them. The CDR3 contains 14 residues. Looked up from germline, CDR1 is SGHKS and CDR2 is YYEKEE (reference sequence).

This clonotype was observed at least ten times. This chain joins TRBV7-6 and TRBJ1-3, with 7 bases that match TRBD1. Germline lookup yields CDR1 SGHVS and CDR2 FNYEAQ. V shed 1 base and J 4 bases; nucleotides not matched to a gene: 1. The CDR3 is 14 amino acids. This CDR3 is CASSLEGQGNTIYF. CDR3 coding DNA: TGTGCCAGCAGCTTAGAGGGACAGGGAAACACCATATATTTT. Supplemented by reference TRBV7-6 and TRBJ1-3, the full variable domain reads GAGVSQSPRYKVTKRGQDVALRCDPISGHVSLYWYRQALGQGPEFLTYFNYEAQQDKSGLPNDRFSAERPEGSISTLTIQRTEQRDSAMYRCASSLEGQGNTIYFGEGSWLTVV.

This clonotype came up a few times. The chain joins TRBV7-9 to TRBJ2-1; D uncertain. Germline values: CDR1 SEHNR, CDR2 FQNEAQ (reference sequence). This CDR3 region has 15 residues. Deletions cut 2 bases from V and 7 bases from J, with 15 bases between. DNA for the CDR3: TGTGCCAGCAGCTTACCCGACCCGACGGTAAATGAGCAGTTCTTC. Protein sequence: CASSLPDPTVNEQFF.

This clonotype was seen a handful of times. DNA of the CDR3: TGTGCCAGCAGCCCAGTTGGGGAGAGGACAGCGCGAGAGGGGAGCGAGCAGTACTTC. This encodes CASSPVGERTAREGSEQYF. The J gene is TRBJ2-7, the V gene TRBV4-2; tentative D call: TRBD1 (6 bases). This CDR3 is 19 amino acids long. The germline V and J ends were trimmed by 4 bases and 6 bases, with 31 bases remaining between them. From germline, CDR1 is LGHNA and CDR2 YNFKEQ.

This chain uses TRBV27 with TRBJ2-2; TRBD1 matches at 8 bases. This CDR3 has 15 residues. Trimming cost V 5 bases and J 4 bases; bases outside gene matches: 6. Germline values: CDR1 MNHEY, CDR2 SMNVEV (reference sequence). The CDR3 loop is CASSPQGALTGELFF. The CDR3 nucleotides read TGTGCCAGCAGTCCGCAGGGGGCTCTCACCGGGGAGCTGTTTTTT.

The chain recombines TRBV5-1 with TRBJ2-4; TRBD2 aligns across 8 bases. CDR3 length: 14 residues. The V gene's germline CDR1 is SGHRS and CDR2 YFSETQ. V shed 5 bases, J shed 3 bases, and the junction held 4 bases outside the gene matches. The CDR3 sequence: CASSYSGVKNIQYF. CDR3 nucleotide sequence: TGCGCCAGCAGTTATAGCGGGGTCAAAAACATTCAGTACTTC. Variable domain in full (rest from reference TRBV5-1 and TRBJ2-4): KAGVTQTPRYLIKTRGQQVTLSCSPISGHRSVSWYQQTPGQGLQFLFEYFSETQRNKGNFPGRFSGRQFSNSRSEMNVSTLELGDSALYLCASSYSGVKNIQYFGAGTRLSVL.

This clonotype was picked up a small number of times. This chain uses TRBV29-1 with TRBJ2-3; no clear D gene. Trimming pared 8 bases from V and 8 bases from J, leaving 11 bases between. The CDR3 covers 10 residues. Germline loops: CDR1 SQVTM, CDR2 ANQGSEA. Here the CDR3 reads CSSLAGTQYF. CDR3 in DNA: TGCAGCTCGTTAGCTGGTACGCAGTATTTT.

This clonotype was seen a handful of times. The V gene is TRBV20-1, the J gene TRBJ2-1, with TRBD2 as a possible D gene (6 bases). Trimming took 5 bases from V and 4 from J, leaving 21 bases between them. In germline, CDR1 is DFQATT, CDR2 SNEGSKA (reference sequence). This CDR3 is built from 16 residues. CDR3 sequence: CSASSTSRGIYNEQFF. The CDR3 DNA reads as TGCAGTGCTTCCTCGACTAGTCGGGGGATATACAATGAGCAGTTCTTC.

This clonotype was observed many times. The genes are TRBV7-8 and TRBJ2-7; D possibly uses TRBD1 or TRBD2 (5 bases each). Germline lookup yields CDR1 SGHVS and CDR2 FQNEAQ. Trimming pared 3 bases from V and 1 base from J, leaving 10 bases between. This CDR3 is built from 14 residues. DNA for the CDR3: TGTGCCAGCAGCTTCGGGACCGCATCCTACGAGCAGTACTTC. Translation gives CASSFGTASYEQYF. The full variable domain, completed using reference TRBV7-8 and TRBJ2-7, is GAGVSQSPRYKVAKRGQDVALRCDPISGHVSLFWYQQALGQGPEFLTYFQNEAQLDKSGLPSDRFFAERPEGSVSTLKIQRTQQEDSAVYLCASSFGTASYEQYFGPGTRLTVT.

There are a few counts of this clonotype. The chain has TRBV28 and TRBJ2-7; D may be TRBD1 (6 bases). CDR1 is MDHEN, CDR2 SYDVKM, per germline. Trimming took 6 bases from V and 4 from J, leaving 22 bases between them. The CDR3 length is 16 residues. CDR3 protein: CASSPLRGRNPYEQYF. The CDR3 DNA follows: TGTGCCAGCAGCCCCCTGAGGGGGAGAAACCCGTACGAGCAGTACTTC.

The chain carries TRBV4-3 and TRBJ1-2; 9 nucleotides line up with TRBD1. The CDR3 is 15 amino acids. V gave up 4 bases and J gave up 5 bases; unmatched junction bases: 8. Per germline, CDR1 LGHNA and CDR2 YSLEER. The CDR3 loop reads CASSPEQGAGYGYTF. CDR3 bases: TGCGCCAGCAGCCCGGAACAGGGGGCCGGGTATGGCTACACCTTC.

The sample holds a few counts of this clonotype. The junction departs from the called germline gene at one end, perhaps through a read error. The chain employs TRBV4-1 and TRBJ1-1; D possibly corresponds to TRBD1 (6 bases). In germline, CDR1 is MGHRA, CDR2 YSYEKL. This CDR3 has 17 residues. The CDR3 sequence: CASNQRGTTGMGTEAFF. Here the CDR3 DNA reads TGCGCCAGCAACCAACGCGGTACGACAGGTATGGGCACTGAAGCTTTCTTT.

This clonotype appeared a few times. The rearrangement uses TRBV5-6 and TRBJ2-7; D not resolved. The CDR3 totals 13 residues. V was pared by 3 bases and J by 0 bases, with 7 bases between. CDR1 is SGHDT and CDR2 is YYEEEE in the germline V gene. The CDR3 nucleotides read TGTGCCAGCAGCTACCAAATCTCCTACGAGCAGTACTTC. It is translated as CASSYQISYEQYF.

This chain joins TRBV12-3 or TRBV12-4 and TRBJ2-1; 9 bases agree with TRBD2. The CDR3 extends over 13 amino acids. V gave up 2 bases and J gave up 11 bases; unmatched junction bases: 4. The chain's CDR3 is CASSLSSGVKQFF. CDR3 DNA: TGTGCCAGCAGTTTATCTAGCGGGGTTAAGCAGTTCTTC.

This clonotype turned up a few times. The chain carries TRBV20-1 and TRBJ2-2, with 9 bases that match TRBD1. This CDR3 region has 15 residues. Per the germline V gene, CDR1 is DFQATT and CDR2 is SNEGSKA (reference sequence). V shed 5 bases and J 1 base; nucleotides not matched to a gene: 5. CDR3 loop: CSAHRTGVNTGELFF. The CDR3 bases are TGCAGTGCTCATCGGACAGGGGTGAACACCGGGGAGCTGTTTTTT.

This chain connects TRBV5-6 to TRBJ2-1, with TRBD2 identical over 11 bases. The ends lost 0 bases at V and 7 bases at J; junction bases unmatched: 6. Germline-derived CDR1 and CDR2 are SGHDT and YYEEEE. CDR3 length: 16 residues. DNA of the CDR3: TGTGCCAGCAGCTTGGCTGGTAGCGGGGGGGTGAATGAGCAGTTCTTC. Translating gives CASSLAGSGGVNEQFF. The whole variable domain, filled in from reference TRBV5-6 and TRBJ2-1, reads DAGVTQSPTHLIKTRGQQVTLRCSPKSGHDTVSWYQQALGQGPQFIFQYYEEEERQRGNFPDRFSGHQFPNYSSELNVNALLLGDSALYLCASSLAGSGGVNEQFFGPGTRLTVL.

This clonotype was picked up many times. This chain connects TRBV4-1 to TRBJ2-2; possibly TRBD1 for D (6 bases). The length of the CDR3 is 16 residues. V lost 0 bases, J lost 1 base, and 9 bases lay in between. Germline V CDR1 and CDR2: MGHRA, YSYEKL. CDR3 region: CASSQEAQGNTGELFF. The CDR3 DNA follows: TGCGCCAGCAGCCAAGAAGCACAGGGGAACACCGGGGAGCTGTTTTTT.

A few counts support this clonotype. The CDR3 loop reads CASSVTGFPDTQYF. In DNA form, the CDR3 reads TGTGCCAGCAGCGTGACCGGATTTCCAGATACGCAGTATTTT. The gene calls are TRBV9 and TRBJ2-3; D remains unclear. Per germline, CDR1 SGDLS and CDR2 YYNGEE. The CDR3 sequence is 14 residues long. V was shortened by 2 bases and J by 4 bases, with 11 bases between the two germline ends.

This clonotype was counted a few times. The CDR3 region is CASRAVGVSNTGELFF. The CDR3 bases are TGTGCCAGCAGAGCTGTTGGGGTTTCAAACACCGGGGAGCTGTTTTTT. V and J are TRBV6-1 and TRBJ2-2, with D unclear. The V end lost 6 bases, the J end lost 2 bases, and 16 bases lay between the germline ends. The CDR3 contains 16 residues. Germline V gene lookup returns CDR1 MNHNS and CDR2 SASEGT.